A selection of T cell receptor beta chains follows, all from one sample in a study of cytomegalovirus exposure and HLA in healthy donors. Only in-frame clones appear in the TCRdb table, and some are missing; sequencing was by immunoSEQ multiplex PCR. This sample has some 150,000 clones; roughly 71% occur once, and the top ten carry around 7%. The sample comprised PBMCs. The receptors were sampled from a man younger than 45 in good health and CMV-seronegative. CDR3s include the opening cysteine and the closing phenylalanine or tryptophan. D genes are given only for firm matches. Size is stated for part of the rows, as once, few or many counts, or as a class when the clone is expanded.

>NA|TRBJ1-2|TRBV28|NA
TGTGCCACAGAGGGAGTTCAAGCTAACTATGGCTACACCTTC
CATEGVQANYGYTF
>NA|TRBJ1-1|TRBV4-1|NA
TGCGCCAGCAGCTCTTTCGCCGGAGCCGTCCCCGCAGCTTTCTTT
CASSSFAGAVPAAFF
>NA|TRBJ1-2|TRBV18|TRBD1
TGTGCCAGCTCACTAGGGACAGGGAACTATGGCTACACCTTC
CASSLGTGNYGYTF
>NA|TRBJ2-7|TRBV15|NA
TGTGCCACCAGCCGTGAGTTAAGCTCCTACGAGCAGTACTTC
CATSRELSSYEQYF
>NA|TRBJ2-7|TRBV7-2|TRBD1
TGTGCCAGCAGCCCCCGGGACAGGGGGCAATACGAGCAGTACTTC
CASSPRDRGQYEQYF
>few|TRBJ2-4|TRBV19|NA
TGTGCCAGTAAAGGACAGCTAGCCAAAAACAGTCAGTACTTC
CASKGQLAKNSQYF
>NA|TRBJ2-7|TRBV28|TRBD2
TGTGCCAGCAGTCCCCTTAGCGGGAGGGCCCTCTACGAGCAGTACTTC
CASSPLSGRALYEQYF
>NA|TRBJ1-2|TRBV7-8|NA
TGTGCCAGCAGCTTAGTTGAAACAGACTATGGCTACACCTTC
CASSLVETDYGYTF
>NA|TRBJ2-1|TRBV5-1|NA
TGCGCCAGCAGCTTGGGGGCCCTACAGTCCTACAATGAGCAGTTCTTC
CASSLGALQSYNEQFF
>NA|TRBJ2-5|TRBV28|TRBD2
TGTGCCAGCACAGCGGGGGGGTACGAGACCCAGTACTTC
CASTAGGYETQYF
>NA|TRBJ1-2|TRBV7-9|TRBD1
TGTGCCAGCAGCCCAGGGGGACGGAACTATGGCTACACCTTC
CASSPGGRNYGYTF
>NA|TRBJ2-5|TRBV7-2|NA
TGTGCCAGCAGCCTGGAGCCCCGATCACAAGAGACCCAGTACTTC
CASSLEPRSQETQYF
>NA|TRBJ1-1|TRBV28|NA
TGTGCCAGCAGAAACGATATCGGGGGTGAAGCTTTCTTT
CASRNDIGGEAFF
>NA|TRBJ2-7|TRBV6-5|TRBD2
TGTGCCAGCAGTTACTCGGGTGGGACTAGCGTAGACGAGCAGTACTTC
CASSYSGGTSVDEQYF
>once|TRBJ2-1|TRBV6-5|TRBD2
TGTGCCAGCAGCCTGACTAGCGGCTCCTACAATGAGCAGTTCTTC
CASSLTSGSYNEQFF
>NA|TRBJ2-1|TRBV5-8|TRBD2
TGTGCCAGCAGTTGGACTAGCGGGAGCCGAGATGAGCAGTTCTTC
CASSWTSGSRDEQFF
>NA|TRBJ2-2|TRBV7-3|NA
TGTGCCAGCAGCCGGGGACACCAAAACACCGGGGAGCTGTTTTTT
CASSRGHQNTGELFF
>NA|TRBJ2-2|TRBV5-1|NA
TGCGCCAGCAGCTTGGACACCAACACCGGGGAGCTGTTTTTT
CASSLDTNTGELFF
>NA|TRBJ1-1|TRBV15|NA
TGTGCCACCAGCAGAGGGGGGCGCGGTACTGAAGCTTTCTTT
CATSRGGRGTEAFF
>NA|TRBJ1-1|TRBV19|NA
TGTGCCAGTAGTATTAATAGCAGGAACACTGAAGCTTTCTTT
CASSINSRNTEAFF
>NA|TRBJ2-4|TRBV11-2|TRBD1
TGTGCCAGCAGCCCCCTGGACAGGGATGATGCCATTCAGTACTTC
CASSPLDRDDAIQYF
>NA|TRBJ1-3|TRBV28|TRBD1
TGTGCCAGCAGTTTATGGGACAGGGGCCAGGACACCATATATTTT
CASSLWDRGQDTIYF
>NA|TRBJ1-4|TRBV5-1|NA
TGCGCCAGCAGCTTGGCCTTAGGGGAAGGGCTGTTTTTT
CASSLALGEGLFF
>NA|TRBJ2-1|TRBV29-1|NA
TGCAGCTCTCCGATGGGGGCCTCGAGCTACAATGAGCAGTTCTTC
CSSPMGASSYNEQFF
>once|TRBJ2-7|TRBV6-5|TRBD2
TGTGCCAGCAGTTACGGGGGGGGGAGTACCTACGAGCAGTACTTC
CASSYGGGSTYEQYF
>NA|TRBJ1-2|TRBV19|NA
TGTGCCAGTAGTACGGTTAACTATGGCTACACCTTC
CASSTVNYGYTF
>NA|TRBJ2-2|TRBV18|TRBD2
TGTGCCAGCTCACCGCTAGCGGGAGCCGATTCCGGGGAGCTGTTTTTT
CASSPLAGADSGELFF
>NA|TRBJ2-1|TRBV6-5|TRBD1
TGTGCCAGCAGTTTTTCCCCCGGGACAGGAAACGTAGACTGGTTCTTC
CASSFSPGTGNVDWFF
>once|TRBJ1-1|TRBV11-3|NA
TGTGCCAGCAGTCGGGGAGCGATGAACACTGAAGCTTTCTTT
CASSRGAMNTEAFF
>NA|TRBJ1-1|TRBV28|NA
TGTGCCAGCAGTCGAACGGGTCATCCCGGAGGGACTGAAGCTTTCTTT
CASSRTGHPGGTEAFF
>NA|TRBJ1-2|TRBV4-1|NA
TGCGCCAGCAGCCATCTACAGGGCCGCTACACCTTC
CASSHLQGRYTF
>NA|TRBJ2-4|TRBV18|TRBD1
TGTGCCAGCTCTACAATGCCCGATGGGACAGGGCTACCGGGGGCCAAAAACATTCAGTACTTC
CASSTMPDGTGLPGAKNIQYF
>NA|TRBJ2-5|TRBV5-8|TRBD1
TGTGCCAGCAGCCGAGGGACAGGGGGAGGCTTGGAGACCCAGTACTTC
CASSRGTGGGLETQYF
>NA|TRBJ1-5|TRBV4-2|NA
TGTGCCAGCAGCCAAGATAAAGGAGGGGCCAATCAGCCCCAGCATTTT
CASSQDKGGANQPQHF
>NA|TRBJ2-2|TRBV6-6|TRBD1
TGTGCCAGCAGAGACAGGGGGCAAGGGGAGCTGTTTTTT
CASRDRGQGELFF
>NA|TRBJ1-4|TRBV28|TRBD1
TGTGCCAGCAGTTGGGATTCGAGGGGACAGGGACGTTCTGAAAAACTGTTTTTT
CASSWDSRGQGRSEKLFF
>NA|TRBJ2-1|TRBV10-1|NA
TGCGCCAGCAGTGAAGGTAGGGGATCCTACAATGAGCAGTTCTTC
CASSEGRGSYNEQFF
>NA|TRBJ2-3|TRBV19|TRBD2
TGTGCCAGTAGTAGAAAAACTAGCGGGAGCACAGATACGCAGTATTTT
CASSRKTSGSTDTQYF
>NA|TRBJ1-1|TRBV19|NA
TGTGCCAGTAGTATCCCCGCGGGTACGAACACTGAAGCTTTCTTT
CASSIPAGTNTEAFF
>NA|TRBJ2-1|TRBV2|NA
TGTGCCAGCAGTGACGGGTACAATGAGCAGTTCTTC
CASSDGYNEQFF
>NA|TRBJ2-1|TRBV7-8|NA
TGTGCCAGCAGCCCCCAGACTCGCCGGAGGGAGCAGTTCTTC
CASSPQTRRREQFF
>NA|TRBJ1-4|TRBV2|TRBD1
TGTGCCAGCAGTGAGGGGACAGGGGGTAATGAAAAACTGTTTTTT
CASSEGTGGNEKLFF